This T cell receptor (beta chain) was recorded in a study of blood T cell repertoires in COVID-19. The CDR3 runs 13 residues. From germline, CDR1 is KGHSH and CDR2 LQKENI. Trimming cost V 4 bases and J 0 bases, with 6 bases left between them. As handled by the study authors: Nucleated cell number was recorded as an estimate derived from reference gene primer amplification. Profiling relied on immunoSEQ multiplex PCR, and the TCRdb table lists in-frame clones only, not all of them. D and trimming come from the DNA, and the V and J calls and clone size come from that table. This sample yields 240,000 or so clones, of which around 79% are seen a single time; more than 2.5% belongs to the top ten.

The chain combines TRBV18 with TRBJ1-1; no clear D. The clonotype originates from an elderly woman with acute or convalescent COVID-19. Material: peripheral blood. CDR3 in DNA: TGTGCCAGCTCACAGACTCTGAACACTGAAGCTTTCTTT. Encoded protein: CASSQTLNTEAFF.